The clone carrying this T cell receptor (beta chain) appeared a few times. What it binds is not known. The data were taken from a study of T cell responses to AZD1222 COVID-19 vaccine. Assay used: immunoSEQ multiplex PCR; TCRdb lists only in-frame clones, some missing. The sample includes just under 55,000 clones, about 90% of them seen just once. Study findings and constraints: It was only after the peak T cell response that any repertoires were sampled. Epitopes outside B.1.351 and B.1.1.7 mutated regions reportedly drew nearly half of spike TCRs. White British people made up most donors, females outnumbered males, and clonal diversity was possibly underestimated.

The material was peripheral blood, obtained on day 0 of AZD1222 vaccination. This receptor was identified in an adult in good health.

The CDR3 protein is CASSEARGDGNTIYF. CDR3 DNA sequence: TGTGCCAGCAGTGAAGCGAGGGGGGATGGAAACACCATATATTTT. V usage is TRBV2 and J usage is TRBJ1-3; D is perhaps TRBD1 (6 bases). In germline, CDR1 is SNHLY, CDR2 FYNNEI. The CDR3 runs to 15 residues. The V and J ends lost 0 bases and 3 bases respectively, with 9 bases between them. Looking up the rest from reference TRBV2 and TRBJ1-3 gives the full variable domain: EPEVTQTPSHQVTQMGQEVILRCVPISNHLYFYWYRQILGQKVEFLVSFYNNEISEKSEIFDDQFSVERPDGSNFTLKIRSTKLEDSAMYFCASSEARGDGNTIYFGEGSWLTVV.